Each of the 32 T cell receptor beta chains below was sequenced from the same sample in a study of blood T cells in healthy people across ages. Sample-barcoded 5' priming and a J-beta primer mix drove a second PCR of 7 to 11 cycles. TCRdb reprocessed the 5' RACE reads via MiXCR and lists one record per CDR3 protein. The table lists over 1,500,000 distinct CDR3 sequences, around 50% of them singletons. Sequencing was performed on blood. The receptors originated from a middle-aged woman in good health.

The rearrangement uses TRBV28 and TRBJ2-7; D assignment may be TRBD1 or TRBD2 (5 bases each). Germline-derived CDR1 and CDR2 are MDHEN and SYDVKM. Trimming took off 6 bases at V and 12 bases at J, with 21 bases between the two ends. This CDR3 contains 13 residues. In nucleotides, the CDR3 is TGTGCCAGCAGCCTAGACAGTTTCGGGACCCGGTACTTC. Its protein product is CASSLDSFGTRYF.

This clonotype is a singleton in its sample. V gene TRBV4-3 combines with J gene TRBJ2-5; D possibly corresponds to TRBD1 (5 bases). Trimming left V 1 base short and J 2 bases short, with 11 bases between. CDR1 is LGHNA and CDR2 is YSLEER in the germline V gene. The CDR3 consists of 15 residues. CDR3: CASSQGSGWQETQYF. As DNA, the CDR3 is TGCGCCAGCAGCCAAGGATCAGGGTGGCAAGAGACCCAGTACTTC.

The genes are TRBV15 and TRBJ2-7; 8 nucleotides align to TRBD2. Trimming cost V 3 bases and J 3 bases; bases outside gene matches: 7. CDR3 length: 15 residues. Germline-derived CDR1 and CDR2 are LNHNV and YYDKDF (reference sequence). This chain's CDR3 is CATSSGGTRDYEQYF. As DNA, the CDR3 is TGTGCCACCAGCAGCGGGGGGACTAGAGACTACGAGCAGTACTTC.

On this clonotype: Relative to the germline gene, one junction end is altered; a read error may explain this. The CDR3 nucleotides are TGTGCTAGCAGCTTACTGGGGGTAGATACGCAGTATTTT. It yields the protein CASSLLGVDTQYF. This chain uses TRBV7-7 with TRBJ2-3, with D possibly called TRBD1 or TRBD2 (5 bases each). CDR1 is SSHAT, CDR2 FNYEAQ, per germline (reference sequence). The length of the CDR3 is 13 residues. Full variable domain (missing parts from reference TRBV7-7 and TRBJ2-3): GAGVSQSPRYKVTKRGQDVTLRCDPISSHATLYWYQQALGQGPEFLTYFNYEAQPDKSGLPSDRFSAERPEGSISTLTIQRTEQRDSAMYRCASSLLGVDTQYFGPGTRLTVL.

The chain links TRBV7-6 to TRBJ2-7; 7 nucleotides match TRBD1. V was pared by 5 bases and J by 3 bases, with 7 bases of the junction left unmatched. CDR1 and CDR2 (germline): SGHVS, FNYEAQ. The CDR3 has 14 amino acids. CDR3 loop: CASSPPTGCYEQYF. The CDR3 DNA is TGTGCCAGCAGCCCCCCGACAGGGTGCTACGAGCAGTACTTC. The full variable domain, with the rest looked up from reference TRBV7-6 and TRBJ2-7, is GAGVSQSPRYKVTKRGQDVALRCDPISGHVSLYWYRQALGQGPEFLTYFNYEAQQDKSGLPNDRFSAERPEGSISTLTIQRTEQRDSAMYRCASSPPTGCYEQYFGPGTRLTVT.

The rearrangement joins TRBV29-1 to TRBJ2-3; 7 nucleotides line up with TRBD2. The CDR3 runs 15 residues. Germline V gene sequence: CDR1 SQVTM, CDR2 ANQGSEA. CDR3 loop: CGAVDLAANTDTQYF. The CDR3 DNA reads TGCGGCGCTGTAGATCTAGCGGCCAACACAGATACGCAGTATTTT.

The sample holds a few counts of this clonotype. The chain combines TRBV7-9 with TRBJ2-4; 10 bases align to TRBD2. Trimming at V came to 3 bases and at J to 13 bases, leaving 9 bases not matched to a gene. From germline, CDR1 is SEHNR and CDR2 FQNEAQ (reference sequence). This CDR3 is 14 amino acids long. The CDR3, as DNA: TGTGCCAGCAGCTTCGCTAGCGGGGGTGAGGAGCAGTACTTC. Translation: CASSFASGGEEQYF.

The CDR3, as DNA: TGTGCCAGCAGCTTTGACAGTCTAAAACTGTTTTTT. Protein sequence: CASSFDSLKLFF. The chain recombines TRBV7-2 with TRBJ1-4, with D possibly matching TRBD1 (5 bases). V lost 3 bases, J lost 10 bases, and 9 bases lay in between. This CDR3 comprises 12 residues. Germline V gives CDR1 SGHTA, CDR2 FQGNSA.

The CDR3 DNA is TGTGCCAGCTCACCCGACGGGGGAGGGAGCAATGAGCAGTTCTTC. The encoded protein is CASSPDGGGSNEQFF. The chain is built from TRBV18 and TRBJ2-1, with 7 bases fitting TRBD2. The CDR3 length is 15 residues. Germline V CDR1 and CDR2: KGHSH, LQKENI. The V and J ends lost 3 bases and 6 bases, in that order; junction bases with no gene match: 8.

This clonotype was seen once. This may stem from a read error, because a much larger clone lies one nucleotide away. The chain uses TRBV11-3 and TRBJ2-7, with 7 nucleotides matching TRBD1. V dropped 5 bases and J dropped 2; count of bases not matched to a gene: 15. From germline, CDR1 is SGHNT and CDR2 YENEEA. The CDR3 consists of 17 residues. CDR3 sequence reads: CASSPGELSGQTYEQYF. Written as DNA, the CDR3 is TGTGCCAGCAGCCCAGGGGAGCTCTCGGGACAGACCTACGAGCAGTACTTC.

The gene calls are TRBV14 and TRBJ1-1; D not resolved. V lost 0 bases and J 8 bases, leaving 13 bases between the germline ends. Germline V gene lookup returns CDR1 SGHDN and CDR2 FVKESK. The CDR3 is 14 amino acids. CDR3: CASSQEYKVGEAFF. The CDR3 coding sequence is TGTGCCAGCAGCCAAGAGTACAAAGTTGGCGAAGCTTTCTTT.

This sequence joins TRBV4-3 and TRBJ2-1, with 9 bases fitting TRBD1. The CDR3 has 17 amino acids. Unmatched junction bases numbered 5, after V lost 0 bases and J lost 2 bases. The germline gives CDR1 LGHNA, CDR2 YSLEER. DNA of the CDR3: TGCGCCAGCAGCCAAGAAACAACAGGGGGCCCCTACAATGAGCAGTTCTTC. Protein product: CASSQETTGGPYNEQFF.

Ten or more counts support this clonotype. The chain is built from TRBV7-2 and TRBJ2-7, with D unclear. Germline CDR1 SGHTA, CDR2 FQGNSA. V lost 1 base and J 6 bases, leaving 10 bases between the germline ends. This CDR3 is built from 13 residues. The DNA of the CDR3 is TGTGCCAGCAGCTTAGTCGGAAGGGCCGAGCAGTACTTC. Protein: CASSLVGRAEQYF.

The V call is TRBV6-2 or TRBV6-3, the J call TRBJ1-1, with 7 bases identical to TRBD1. This CDR3 has 16 residues. V trimming: 7 bases; J trimming: 0 bases; junction bases outside the gene matches: 11. Germline CDR1 MNHEY, CDR2 SVGEGT. The CDR3 protein is CASNVGQRILNTEAFF. The CDR3 DNA follows: TGTGCCAGCAATGTGGGACAGAGGATCTTGAACACTGAAGCTTTCTTT.

This clonotype occurred once. This chain connects TRBV12-3 or TRBV12-4 to TRBJ1-4; possibly TRBD1 for D (5 bases). The CDR3 has 17 amino acids. The V end was cut by 3 bases, the J end by 8 bases, with 22 bases between. This chain's CDR3 is CASSFSLGGEAGEKLFF. CDR3 nucleotides: TGTGCCAGCAGTTTTTCTCTGGGAGGGGAAGCAGGCGAAAAACTGTTTTTT.

This rearrangement joins TRBV29-1 to TRBJ2-3; D is undetermined. The CDR3 has 12 amino acids. The V gene lost 8 bases and the J gene lost 0 bases, with 9 bases spanning the gap. The germline V gene encodes CDR1 SQVTM and CDR2 ANQGSEA. CDR3 in DNA: TGCAGCCATGCGACTAGCACAGATACGCAGTATTTT. It codes for CSHATSTDTQYF.

In its sample, this clonotype was seen a few times. The chain has TRBV4-2 and TRBJ1-5; 11 nucleotides match TRBD1. Germline assignment: CDR1 LGHNA and CDR2 YNFKEQ. The J segment lost 6 bases and the V segment lost 4 bases, leaving 5 bases of the junction unmatched. CDR3 length: 15 residues. The CDR3 protein is CASSPRTGGVQPQHF. The CDR3 DNA sequence: TGTGCCAGCAGCCCTCGGACAGGGGGCGTTCAGCCCCAGCATTTT.

The rearrangement uses TRBV5-1 and TRBJ2-2; TRBD2 aligns across 7 bases. Trimming cost V 4 bases and J 5 bases; bases outside gene matches: 8. In germline, CDR1 is SGHRS, CDR2 YFSETQ. This CDR3 is built from 15 residues. For the CDR3, the DNA is TGCGCCAGCAGCGTAGGGACTATAACGACCGGGGAGCTGTTTTTT. Translating it yields CASSVGTITTGELFF.

V and J are TRBV6-6 and TRBJ2-5, with D perhaps TRBD2 (6 bases). Germline V gene data show CDR1 as MNHNY and CDR2 as SVGAGI (reference sequence). This CDR3 has 13 amino acids. With 4 bases removed from V and 4 bases from J, the gap between germline ends came to 10 bases. The CDR3 loop reads CASSLQEGETQYF. CDR3 DNA: TGTGCCAGCAGTTTGCAGGAGGGAGAGACCCAGTACTTC.

This clonotype was counted only a few times. Here the CDR3 reads CATSRSRDRGRPGNQPQHF. The CDR3, as DNA: TGTGCCACCTCTCGGTCCCGGGACAGGGGGCGCCCCGGCAATCAGCCCCAGCATTTT. This chain links TRBV27 with TRBJ1-5, with 12 bases matching TRBD1. The CDR3 is 19 amino acids. V shed 10 bases and J 2 bases; nucleotides not matched to a gene: 18. Germline V CDR1 and CDR2: MNHEY, SMNVEV (reference sequence).

This clonotype showed up just a few times. The V gene is TRBV2, the J gene TRBJ2-7; D assignment may be TRBD1 or TRBD2 (5 bases each). The CDR3 runs 13 residues. Germline V gene sequence: CDR1 SNHLY, CDR2 FYNNEI. The V end lost 8 bases, the J end lost 1 base, and 12 bases lay between the germline ends. The CDR3 sequence: CASVVGVSYEQYF. CDR3 sequence (DNA): TGTGCCAGCGTCGTGGGGGTATCCTACGAGCAGTACTTC.

This clonotype turned up a few times. The chain couples TRBV7-2 to TRBJ2-3; possibly TRBD1 for D (6 bases). Germline CDR1 SGHTA, CDR2 FQGNSA. The CDR3 length is 16 residues. V lost 0 bases to trimming and J lost 1 base, with 11 bases between them. CDR3 sequence: CASSLAHEGGTDTQYF. In DNA, the CDR3 is TGTGCCAGCAGCTTAGCGCATGAGGGGGGCACAGATACGCAGTATTTT.

The chain employs TRBV24-1 and TRBJ2-7; D unresolved. This CDR3 contains 15 residues. The germline V gene encodes CDR1 KGHDR and CDR2 SFDVKD. Between the trimmed V and J ends, which lost 8 bases and 3 bases, there was a span of 19 bases. This chain's CDR3 is CATTSEESGVYEQYF. The CDR3, as DNA: TGTGCCACCACCAGTGAGGAGAGTGGTGTCTACGAGCAGTACTTC.

The J gene is TRBJ2-4, the V gene TRBV11-1; possibly TRBD1 for D (6 bases). The J call is doubtful: the DNA matches TRBJ2-7 better. In germline, CDR1 is SGHAT, CDR2 FQDESV (reference sequence). The CDR3 covers 14 residues. The chain's CDR3 is CASSPVGQFYEQYF. Written as DNA, the CDR3 is TGTGCCAGCAGCCCCGTTGGACAGTTCTACGAGCAGTACTTC.

This clonotype showed up just a few times. V gene TRBV20-1 combines with J gene TRBJ1-6, with unresolved D. Germline V gene sequence: CDR1 DFQATT, CDR2 SNEGSKA (reference sequence). The ends were cut back, 0 bases at V and 3 bases at J, with 6 bases in the middle. The CDR3 loop spans 14 amino acids. The CDR3 here is CSARDTGYNSPLHF. CDR3 nucleotides: TGCAGTGCTAGAGATACTGGCTATAATTCACCCCTCCACTTT.

The chain uses TRBV27 and TRBJ2-1; 8 bases are a match to TRBD1. J lost 6 bases, V lost 8 bases, and 9 bases had no gene match. Germline values: CDR1 MNHEY, CDR2 SMNVEV (reference sequence). CDR3 length: 14 residues. The DNA for the CDR3 is TGTGCCAGCGACCTGACAGGGGTAGGCAATGAGCAGTTCTTC. Its protein product is CASDLTGVGNEQFF.

The V call is TRBV10-3, the J call TRBJ1-5, with D maybe TRBD1 (6 bases). Germline-derived CDR1 and CDR2 are ENHRY and SYGVKD. This CDR3 region has 13 residues. V gave up 6 bases and J gave up 5 bases, with 11 bases separating them. The CDR3 protein is CAISGQLDQPQHF. CDR3 bases: TGTGCCATCAGCGGACAGTTAGATCAGCCCCAGCATTTT.

The chain has TRBV20-1 and TRBJ2-7, with 13 bases aligning to TRBD2. The V segment lost 6 bases and the J segment 7 bases; nucleotides outside the gene matches: 12. This CDR3 is built from 15 residues. Germline assignment: CDR1 DFQATT and CDR2 SNEGSKA (reference sequence). CDR3 nucleotides: TGCAGTGCCCCTGGACTAGCGGGGGCTTTCAATGAGCAGTACTTC. Its protein product is CSAPGLAGAFNEQYF.

The V call is TRBV18, the J call TRBJ1-1, with a weak D call TRBD1 (6 bases). Trimming removed 5 bases from V and 0 bases from J, with 10 bases in between. The CDR3 loop spans 14 amino acids. Looked up from germline, CDR1 is KGHSH and CDR2 is LQKENI. The DNA of the CDR3 is TGTGCCAGCTCAGACAGGCTAATGAACACTGAAGCTTTCTTT. Its translation is CASSDRLMNTEAFF.

This clonotype occurred many times. This chain joins TRBV7-9 and TRBJ2-5, with TRBD1 matching 8 bases. Germline CDR1 reads SEHNR; CDR2 reads FQNEAQ (reference sequence). The CDR3 is 15 residues long. V gave up 1 base and J gave up 1 base; unmatched junction bases: 2. Here the CDR3 reads CASSLGQGAQETQYF. CDR3 nucleotide sequence: TGTGCCAGCAGCTTAGGCCAGGGGGCCCAAGAGACCCAGTACTTC.

The V call is TRBV6-2 or TRBV6-3, the J call TRBJ1-1, with 7 bases aligning to TRBD1. Trimming took 2 bases from V and 4 from J; bases not matched to a gene: 7. The CDR3 is 15 amino acids. The germline gives CDR1 MNHEY, CDR2 SVGEGT. CDR3 sequence reads: CASSYRGLVGTEAFF. The CDR3 DNA reads TGTGCCAGCAGTTACAGGGGGCTCGTTGGCACTGAAGCTTTCTTT.

The table lists this clonotype with a few counts. The chain combines TRBV29-1 with TRBJ2-7, with D hard to call. V gave up 3 bases and J gave up 5 bases, with 5 bases separating them. The CDR3 has 10 amino acids. CDR1 is SQVTM, CDR2 ANQGSEA, per germline. CDR3 DNA: TGCAGCGTTGAGTCGGACGAGCAGTACTTC. Protein: CSVESDEQYF.